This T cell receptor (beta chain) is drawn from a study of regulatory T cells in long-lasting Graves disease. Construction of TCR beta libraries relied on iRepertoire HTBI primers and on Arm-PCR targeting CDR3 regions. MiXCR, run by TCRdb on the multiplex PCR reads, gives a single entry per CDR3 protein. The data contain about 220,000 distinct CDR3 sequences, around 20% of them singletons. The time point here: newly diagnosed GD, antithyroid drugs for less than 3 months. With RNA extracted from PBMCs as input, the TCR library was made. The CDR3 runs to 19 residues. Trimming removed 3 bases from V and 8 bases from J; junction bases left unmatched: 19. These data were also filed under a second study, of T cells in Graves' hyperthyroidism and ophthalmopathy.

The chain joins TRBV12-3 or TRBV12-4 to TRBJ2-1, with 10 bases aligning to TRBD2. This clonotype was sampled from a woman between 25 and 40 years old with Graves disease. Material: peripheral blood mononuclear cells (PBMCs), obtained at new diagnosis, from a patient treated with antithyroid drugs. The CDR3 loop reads CASSFGRLAGQGGYDEQFF. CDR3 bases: TGTGCCAGCAGTTTTGGTAGACTAGCGGGTCAGGGGGGTTACGATGAGCAGTTCTTC.